The entry below describes one T cell receptor (beta chain). This record comes from a study of blood T cell repertoires in COVID-19. Overall study: Spain, Italy and the United States supplied samples that represented acute and convalescent COVID-19.

The CDR3 is made up of 13 amino acids. With 3 bases removed from V and 6 bases from J, the gap between germline ends came to 15 bases. Germline-derived CDR1 and CDR2 are GTSNPN and SVGIG (reference sequence). This table comes from immunoSEQ multiplex PCR, and its TCRdb copy is limited to in-frame clones, with some not included. The sample shows under 250,000 clones, around 83% of them seen only once. The origin of this receptor is a human donor in a cohort sampled during active COVID-19. The sample taken for sequencing was peripheral blood. This rearrangement joins TRBV30 to TRBJ2-7, with D perhaps TRBD1 (5 bases). CDR3 region: CAWRGQGFGEQYF. The CDR3 coding sequence is TGTGCCTGGAGGGGTCAGGGATTCGGCGAGCAGTACTTC.